This note documents a single TCR beta chain sequence. Its recognized antigen is unknown. Per-base qualities were not stored, and no clone one base away is much larger. According to the study, the label for this sample's time point signals: baseline before first vaccination. Samples from vaccinated people were obtained from the UK trials COV001 and COV002, which included a single-blind randomized controlled phase 2/3 trial of AZD1222 (ChAdOx1 nCoV-19) in healthy adults. Trial participant PBMC samples were collected at day 0 and day 28 after the second dose for TCRbeta chain sequencing. The data were obtained in a study of T cell responses to AZD1222 COVID-19 vaccine (dated by TCRdb to the early 2020s). Concerning the study at large: AZD1222 recipients whose second dose came at about 4 weeks and those whose second dose came at about 12 weeks were combined into one group, since spike-specific TCR depth and breadth did not differ between the two schedules. TCR sequencing covered approximately 230 trial participants: 200 to 220 given two doses of AZD1222 and 26 given two doses of MenACWY control vaccine. Trial participants were enrolled by age into subgroups of 18-55, 56-69 and 70-plus years, and around 140, 26 and 57 TCR-sequenced participants, respectively, were included in these subgroups. Points the paper makes about the study in general: Conclusions about previously exposed vaccinees are limited, since just 5 to 7 AZD1222 recipients were seropositive for SARS-CoV-2 at baseline. The 56-69-year group was small, and its depth increase did not reach significance, likely because of low power. No day 14 peak-response samples were available, so repertoires were characterized only after the peak T cell response. Participants were mostly white British and included more females than males, and it was suggested by the authors that clonal diversity may have been underestimated. After two AZD1222 doses, both the breadth and the depth of spike-specific TCRs were significantly higher than at day 0 and than in MenACWY recipients. Reportedly, close to half of the unique spike-specific TCRs recognized epitopes lying outside the regions that are mutated in the B.1.351 and B.1.1.7 variants. CD4 TCRs associated with the vaccine covered the entire spike protein, and the dominant responses were in regions 160-218 and 743-854.

The CDR3 regions of human TCRbeta chains were subjected to immunosequencing. The study's own analysis went as follows. Repertoire TCRs were matched against a reference library of SARS-CoV-2-specific TCRs generated with the MIRA antigen-specificity platform. Breadth was defined as the fraction of unique TCRs that were SARS-CoV-2-associated. Depth was defined as the fraction of total T cells that were SARS-CoV-2-associated. Using the MIRA data, each spike-specific TCR was assigned both to the spike region to which the TCR was reactive and to a CD4 or CD8 class. Log10-transformed breadth and depth values were compared by one-way ANOVA with Sidak's multiple comparisons tests. The table comes from immuneACCESS by way of TCRdb, which keeps in-frame sequences with V and J called. Part of the clones is missing from these tables; in studies checked, under half for an unresolved V gene and the rest for unknown reasons. V, J and clone size are taken as reported in that table, and D and trimming were inferred from the DNA itself. The sample has 130,000 to 150,000 clones on record, roughly 90% of them singletons. The top ten clonotypes cover less than 7% of the sample.

The sequencing used peripheral blood, collected on day 0 of AZD1222 vaccination. This sequence originates from an adult in good health.

The CDR3 region has the sequence CASHLGRLNTEAFF. The nucleotide sequence is TGTGCCAGCCACCTGGGTAGGTTGAACACTGAAGCTTTCTTT. This chain is built from TRBV6-5 and TRBJ1-1; the D segment cannot be called with confidence. From the cysteine through the phenylalanine, the CDR3 covers 14 amino acids. This entry keeps only the CDR3 DNA: 42 bases, framed from base 1. The V and J ends are trimmed by 8 bases and 0 bases, leaving 13 bases between them. CDR1 and CDR2 (MNHEY, SVGAGI) derive from the germline V gene.